These 16 T cell receptor beta chains originate from one sample sequenced in a study of blood T cell repertoires in COVID-19. Sequenced by immunoSEQ multiplex PCR; TCRdb stores in-frame clones only, minus some. The sample includes some 290,000 clones, roughly 90% seen only once; the top ten take 2.3%. Material: PBMCs or T cells enriched from blood (not recorded which). Receptors originate from a woman between 40 and 50 years old with acute COVID-19.

The J gene is TRBJ2-3, the V gene TRBV3-1 (or the pseudogene TRBV3-2), with TRBD2 as a possible D gene (5 bases). Deletions cut 0 bases from V and 1 base from J, with 8 bases between. There are 15 residues in the CDR3. The V gene's germline CDR1 is LGHDT and CDR2 YNNKEL (reference sequence). The CDR3 nucleotides read TGTGCCAGCAGCCAAGATCTGAGGGGCACAGATACGCAGTATTTT. Translating gives CASSQDLRGTDTQYF.

The chain has TRBV12-3 or TRBV12-4 and TRBJ1-3, with a weak D call TRBD1 (6 bases). The CDR3 runs 13 residues. Trimming took off 5 bases at V and 2 bases at J, with 7 bases between the two ends. The DNA of the CDR3 is TGTGCCAGCAGTCCAGGGGCTGGAAACACCATATATTTT. Residues: CASSPGAGNTIYF.

The V and J genes are TRBV19 and TRBJ2-1; 16 positions agree with TRBD2. Germline trimming cut 5 bases from V and 8 bases from J; bases unmatched to any gene: 12. The CDR3 sequence is 18 residues long. Germline V gene data show CDR1 as LNHDA and CDR2 as SQIVND (reference sequence). CDR3 loop: CASSPGLAGGSSFDEQFF. The CDR3 DNA reads TGTGCCAGTAGTCCGGGACTAGCGGGGGGGAGTTCTTTTGATGAGCAGTTCTTC.

The V gene is TRBV2, the J gene TRBJ1-2, with 9 bases that match TRBD1. The CDR3 runs 15 residues. Trimming at V came to 7 bases and at J to 4 bases, leaving 10 bases not matched to a gene. Germline V gene lookup returns CDR1 SNHLY and CDR2 FYNNEI. CDR3 coding DNA: TGTGCCAGCACCGCCGACAGGGGGGATCCCTATGGCTACACCTTC. Protein product: CASTADRGDPYGYTF.

Notes on this clone: Different DNA sequences within this sample yield the same CDR3. V is TRBV18 and J is TRBJ1-4; possible D gene TRBD1, 6 bases. Between the trimmed V and J ends, which lost 6 bases and 6 bases, there was a span of 11 bases. This CDR3 comprises 13 residues. CDR1 and CDR2 from the germline V gene are KGHSH and LQKENI. This chain's CDR3 is CASSPRTDEKLFF. CDR3 coding DNA: TGTGCCAGCTCCCCGAGGACAGATGAAAAACTGTTTTTT.

This rearrangement joins TRBV29-1 to TRBJ1-2, with TRBD1 as a possible D gene (5 bases). Trimming shortened V by 7 bases and J by 4 bases, and 16 bases separated the two germline ends. The germline V gene encodes CDR1 SQVTM and CDR2 ANQGSEA. The CDR3 covers 13 residues. CDR3 protein: CSASPTGIYGYTF. CDR3 nucleotides: TGCAGCGCTTCACCCACAGGAATCTATGGCTACACCTTC.

The chain links TRBV4-1 to TRBJ1-3; D gene ambiguous. This CDR3 contains 16 residues. Germline-derived CDR1 and CDR2 are MGHRA and YSYEKL. Trimming shortened V by 1 base and J by 0 bases, and 10 bases separated the two germline ends. Here the CDR3 DNA reads TGCGCCAGCAGCCAAGCTTACGGAGGCTCTGGAAACACCATATATTTT. The encoded protein is CASSQAYGGSGNTIYF.

This clone was picked up one time. The CDR3 spells CASSFRGDSQETQYF. DNA of the CDR3: TGTGCCAGCAGCTTCCGAGGGGACAGCCAAGAGACCCAGTACTTC. V usage is TRBV7-7 and J usage is TRBJ2-5; 7 positions match TRBD1. With 3 bases clipped from V and 1 base from J, the junction kept 5 bases outside the gene matches. Germline CDR1 SSHAT, CDR2 FNYEAQ (reference sequence). This CDR3 region has 15 residues.

This chain connects TRBV2 to TRBJ2-7; 7 nucleotides match TRBD2. The V gene end was trimmed by 8 bases and the J gene end by 5 bases; junction bases not matched to a gene: 15. Germline CDR1 reads SNHLY; CDR2 reads FYNNEI. This CDR3 has 15 residues. In DNA form, the CDR3 reads TGTGCCAGCGTGCTTGCCGGGGGAGGGACCCACGAGCAGTACTTC. Its translation: CASVLAGGGTHEQYF.

The count of this clone is one. This chain connects TRBV27 to TRBJ1-6; D is unresolved. This CDR3 contains 17 residues. The V end lost 6 bases, the J end lost 2 bases, and 17 bases lay between the germline ends. The germline V gene encodes CDR1 MNHEY and CDR2 SMNVEV (reference sequence). Written as DNA, the CDR3 is TGTGCCAGCAGACCAAAGACTGACTGGACCTATAATTCACCCCTCCACTTT. Its protein is CASRPKTDWTYNSPLHF.

The chain carries TRBV30 and TRBJ1-4, with TRBD1 matching 7 bases. The CDR3 totals 14 residues. The J segment lost 5 bases and the V segment lost 2 bases, leaving 5 bases of the junction unmatched. Germline V lookup: CDR1 GTSNPN, CDR2 SVGIG (reference sequence). Written as DNA, the CDR3 is TGTGCCTGGAGTACTGGACAGGTGAATGAAAAACTGTTTTTT. Translation: CAWSTGQVNEKLFF.

This clone appeared a single time. The chain recombines TRBV5-5 with TRBJ1-2; 8 bases map to TRBD1. Germline CDR1 and CDR2: SGHKS and YYEKEE (reference sequence). With V trimmed by 3 bases and J by 9 bases, 13 bases remained unmatched. The CDR3 spans 15 residues. CDR3 in amino acids: CASSYAADRGSSYTF. The CDR3 DNA is TGTGCCAGCAGCTATGCCGCAGACAGGGGAAGTAGCTACACCTTC.

This clone was counted a single time. In DNA form, the CDR3 reads TGTGCCAGCAGTGCCCCAACAGGGTACAATTCACCCCTCCACTTT. It codes for CASSAPTGYNSPLHF. The chain carries TRBV28 and TRBJ1-6; a weak D match, TRBD1 (6 bases). Trimming stripped 5 bases from V and 7 bases from J, with 15 bases between. The length of the CDR3 is 15 residues. Germline CDR1 MDHEN, CDR2 SYDVKM.

The chain joins TRBV21-1 to TRBJ2-1; the table assigns TRBD2, which was not confirmed against the DNA. TRBV21-1 is noted as a pseudogene. This CDR3 spans 16 amino acids. CDR3 in amino acids: CASSTNRGTSYNEQFF. In nucleotides, the CDR3 is TGTGCCAGCAGCACCAACCGGGGAACCTCCTACAATGAGCAGTTCTTC.

The V gene is TRBV5-1, the J gene TRBJ2-5; D remains unclear. The V gene's germline CDR1 is SGHRS and CDR2 YFSETQ. This CDR3 is 14 amino acids long. Deletions cut 0 bases from V and 3 bases from J, with 9 bases between. The DNA of the CDR3 is TGCGCCAGCAGCTTGGACAGCAGAAAAGAGACCCAGTACTTC. This translates into CASSLDSRKETQYF.

The table lists this clone with many counts. The CDR3 sequence is CAWSVPGTGHGYTF. The CDR3 DNA reads as TGTGCCTGGAGTGTACCGGGGACAGGGCACGGCTACACCTTC. This chain connects TRBV30 to TRBJ1-2, with 9 bases that match TRBD1. This CDR3 is 14 amino acids long. Germline values: CDR1 GTSNPN, CDR2 SVGIG (reference sequence). V shed 0 bases and J 8 bases; nucleotides not matched to a gene: 7.